The source of this T cell receptor beta chain is a study of blood T cell repertoires in COVID-19. Per the study methods: Estimates of nucleated cell counts were drawn from the amplification of reference gene primers. The repertoire was sequenced with immunoSEQ multiplex PCR; TCRdb's copy has only in-frame clones and lacks some. V and J calls and clone size come straight from that table; D and trimming were deduced from the DNA. The table lists about 150,000 clones, less than 90% of them singletons. Trimming shortened V by 2 bases and J by 7 bases, and 8 bases separated the two germline ends. This CDR3 comprises 12 residues.

The sequencing input was peripheral blood. The chain employs TRBV12-3 or TRBV12-4 and TRBJ1-2; D perhaps matches TRBD1 (5 bases). The receptor comes from a man between 18 and 35 years old with active or convalescent COVID-19. DNA of the CDR3: TGTGCCAGCAGTTTACGGGGGATTGGCTACACCTTC. Protein product: CASSLRGIGYTF.